This TCR beta chain appears in the sequencing data of a study of Ad26.COV2.S vaccination and SARS-CoV-2 variants. Overall study findings and caveats: People who got the vaccine had more spike-specific TCR breadth than people who got placebo.

The treatment: some 20 received Ad26.COV2.S at low or high dose, single or two shots; about five received placebo; per-sample allocation not given. Collection of the samples took place on day 63 after the first injection of vaccine or placebo. The CDR3 extends over 19 amino acids. Trimming cost V 2 bases and J 4 bases; bases outside gene matches: 11. Looked up from germline, CDR1 is SGHNT and CDR2 is YYREEE (reference sequence). The assay was immunoSEQ multiplex PCR, and TCRdb's table has in-frame clones only and misses some. The table shows 360,000 or so clones, with about 88% occurring only once. On this clone itself: Its antigen is currently unknown.

The chain links TRBV5-4 to TRBJ2-2; 13 bases are shared with TRBD2. Specimen: peripheral blood, collected in a trial of Ad26.COV2.S vaccine versus placebo. The TCR originated in a person aged 18-60 years who received the Ad26.COV2.S COVID-19 vaccine or a placebo. The CDR3 region is CASSFRTSGRGRGTGELFF. CDR3 coding DNA: TGTGCCAGCAGCTTCAGGACTAGCGGGAGAGGTCGGGGCACCGGGGAGCTGTTTTTT.